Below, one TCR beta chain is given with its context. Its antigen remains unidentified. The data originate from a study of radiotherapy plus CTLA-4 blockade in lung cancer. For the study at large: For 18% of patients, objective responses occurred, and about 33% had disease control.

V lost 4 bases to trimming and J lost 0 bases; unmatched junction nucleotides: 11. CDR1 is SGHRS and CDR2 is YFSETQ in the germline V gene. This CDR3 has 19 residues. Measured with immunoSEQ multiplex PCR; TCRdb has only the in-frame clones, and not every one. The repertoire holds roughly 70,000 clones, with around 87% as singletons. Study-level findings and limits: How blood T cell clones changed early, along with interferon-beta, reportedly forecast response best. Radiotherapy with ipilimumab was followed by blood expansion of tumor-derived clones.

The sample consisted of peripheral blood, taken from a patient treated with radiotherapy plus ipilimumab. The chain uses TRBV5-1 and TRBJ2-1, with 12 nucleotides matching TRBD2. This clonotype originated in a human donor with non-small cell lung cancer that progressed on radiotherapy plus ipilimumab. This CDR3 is CASSPTGTSGSTSYNEQFF. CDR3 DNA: TGCGCCAGCAGCCCCACCGGGACTAGCGGGTCGACCTCCTACAATGAGCAGTTCTTC.